A selection of T cell receptor beta chains follows, all from one sample in a study of shared clonotypes between healthy human individuals. This table comes from immunoSEQ multiplex PCR, and its TCRdb copy is limited to in-frame clones, with some not included. Of about a million clones in the sample, 65% to 75% are singletons; the top ten hold about 1.5%. Specimen: memory CD4+ T cells sorted from blood. These receptor sequences come from a man between 18 and 35 years old in good health. The CDR3 runs from the conserved cysteine through the conserved F or W. D genes are given only for firm matches. Expanded clones are given a class, and other clones once, few, many or no size at all.

V	J	D	size	DNA	CDR3
TRBV19	TRBJ1-3	TRBD1	NA	TGTGCCAGTAGCCTAAAAACGGTCAGGGGGCCTGGAAACACCATATATTTT	CASSLKTVRGPGNTIYF
TRBV7-8	TRBJ2-5	TRBD2	NA	TGTGCCAGCAGCTTACTCCCGCCTCGACTAGCGGGGGAGACCCAGTACTTC	CASSLLPPRLAGETQYF
TRBV5-1	TRBJ2-2	TRBD1	NA	TGCGCCAGCAGTGGAGGGACAGGGGGCGCCGGGGAGCTGTTTTTT	CASSGGTGGAGELFF
TRBV4-1	TRBJ1-4	TRBD1	NA	TGCGCCAGCAGCCAGCCGGGACAGCCTCTCCCCCTTTTT	CASSQPGQPLPLF
TRBV19	TRBJ1-4	TRBD1	NA	TGTGCCAGTAGTATAAACAGGGGAGGTAAAGAAAAACTGTTTTTT	CASSINRGGKEKLFF
TRBV5-1	TRBJ2-2	NA	NA	TGCGCCAGCTCCCTGCCCCCCTTAGGAGGGGAGCTGTTTTTT	CASSLPPLGGELFF
TRBV28	TRBJ1-2	TRBD1	once	TGTGCCAGCAGTCCGACCCGGATGGGACAGGGGGCTAATGGCTACACCTTC	CASSPTRMGQGANGYTF
TRBV4-2	TRBJ2-7	NA	few	TGTGCCAGCAGCCAAGCCCTAGGATACGAGCAGTACTTC	CASSQALGYEQYF
TRBV6-5	TRBJ2-1	NA	NA	TGTGCCACCAAAAACTTCAATGAGCAGTTCTTC	CATKNFNEQFF
TRBV5-1	TRBJ2-2	NA	NA	TGCGCCAGCAGCAAGGACCTGTGGACCGGGGAGCTGTTTTTT	CASSKDLWTGELFF
TRBV5-1	TRBJ2-2	NA	few	TGCGCCAGCAGCTTGCAACTAGCTCCGGGCACCGGGGAGCTGTTTTTT	CASSLQLAPGTGELFF
TRBV5-4	TRBJ2-3	NA	NA	TGTGCCAGCAGCGGGGGTCCCGAGGAGTGGCCCACAGATACGCAGTATTTT	CASSGGPEEWPTDTQYF
TRBV10-3	TRBJ1-1	NA	NA	TGTGCCATCAGTGAGACACAGCTGAACACTGAAGCTTTCTTT	CAISETQLNTEAFF
TRBV11-2	TRBJ2-5	TRBD2	NA	TGTGCCAGCAGCTTGCGCCTAGCGGGGGGAACCCAAGAGACCCAGTACTTC	CASSLRLAGGTQETQYF
TRBV27	TRBJ2-5	NA	NA	TGTGCCAGCAGTTTCCTCCGGGACTGGGGGGAGACCCAGTACTTC	CASSFLRDWGETQYF
TRBV6-5	TRBJ1-6	NA	NA	TGTGCCAGCAGTTACTCGAGACAGAAGAATTCACCCCTCCACTTT	CASSYSRQKNSPLHF
TRBV13	TRBJ1-6	TRBD1	NA	TGTGCCAGCAGCGGACAGGGGACCCGAAATTCACCCCTCCACTTT	CASSGQGTRNSPLHF
TRBV4-3	TRBJ2-1	NA	NA	TGCGCCAGCAGCCAAGAGGGCGGTCACAATGAGCAGTTCTTC	CASSQEGGHNEQFF
TRBV18	TRBJ1-1	TRBD1	NA	TGTGCCAGCTCAGCTGGACAGGCAGGCACTGAAGCTTTCTTT	CASSAGQAGTEAFF
TRBV5-1	TRBJ1-1	NA	NA	TGCGCCAGCAGCTTCGGCACCGTCACTGCCAGGAACACTGAAGCTTTCTTT	CASSFGTVTARNTEAFF
TRBV7-2	TRBJ2-7	TRBD1	NA	TGTGCCAGCAGTTACAGGGGGCTAGGGTACGAGCAGTACTTC	CASSYRGLGYEQYF
TRBV7-2	TRBJ2-5	NA	NA	TGTGCCAGCAGCTTATATCTAGCTACAGAGACCCAGTACTTC	CASSLYLATETQYF
TRBV5-1	TRBJ2-7	NA	NA	TGCGCCAGCAGCTCCCCGCCGGCGTCCTACGAGCAGTACTTC	CASSSPPASYEQYF
TRBV28	TRBJ1-5	NA	NA	TGTGCCAGCAGCGCCCCTACGGGGTCCCTTCAGCCCCAGCATTTT	CASSAPTGSLQPQHF
TRBV29-1	TRBJ1-2	NA	NA	TGCAGCGTTGATAGGGGGAACTATGGCTACACCTTC	CSVDRGNYGYTF
TRBV5-6	TRBJ1-2	TRBD1	NA	TGTGCCAGCAACCGACAGGGGAACTATGGCTACACCTTC	CASNRQGNYGYTF
TRBV5-6	TRBJ2-5	NA	NA	TGTGCCAGCAGCGGGAAAGGAGGGACCCAGTACTTC	CASSGKGGTQYF
TRBV18	TRBJ2-7	NA	NA	TGTGCCAGCTCACCAATTTTAGGCCGCGAGCAGTACTTC	CASSPILGREQYF
TRBV11-2	TRBJ2-5	TRBD2	few	TGTGCCAGCAGCTTGCCCCTAGCGGAAGAGACCCAGTACTTC	CASSLPLAEETQYF
TRBV10-3	TRBJ1-6	NA	NA	TGTGCCATCAGTGAAGCCAGGGATTCACCCCTCCACTTT	CAISEARDSPLHF
TRBV7-9	TRBJ1-6	NA	NA	TGTGCCAGCAGCTTACTACAGGATAATTCACCCCTCCACTTT	CASSLLQDNSPLHF
TRBV2	TRBJ2-7	TRBD2	many	TGTGCCAGCAGTGATAGTAGCGGGGCCTACGAGCAGTACTTC	CASSDSSGAYEQYF
TRBV9	TRBJ2-3	NA	NA	TGTGCCAGCAGCGTAGCTCCGTCCCGCGGGGCTAGCACAGATACGCAGTATTTT	CASSVAPSRGASTDTQYF
TRBV7-9	TRBJ1-5	TRBD1	once	TGTGCCAGCGTGGACAGGGTTGATCAGCCCCAGCATTTT	CASVDRVDQPQHF
TRBV9	TRBJ2-1	NA	NA	TGTGCCAGCAGCAGGGGGGATGAGCAGTTCTTC	CASSRGDEQFF
TRBV27	TRBJ2-3	TRBD1	NA	TGTGCCAGCCTCGGACAGGCTACAGATACGCAGTATTTT	CASLGQATDTQYF
TRBV6-1	TRBJ1-5	NA	NA	TGTGCCAGCAAGGGGGGCCTTAATCAGCCCCAGCATTTT	CASKGGLNQPQHF
TRBV19	TRBJ2-2	NA	NA	TGTGCCAGTGCAGGGGTGGCGAACACCGGGGAGCTGTTTTTT	CASAGVANTGELFF
TRBV7-2	TRBJ2-7	NA	NA	TGTGCCAGCAGCTTGGACTCTTCCTACGAGCAGTACTTC	CASSLDSSYEQYF
TRBV30	TRBJ2-6	NA	NA	TGTGCCTGCTTAGACGCCTCTGGGGCCAACGTCCTGACTTTC	CACLDASGANVLTF
TRBV5-6	TRBJ1-4	TRBD1	NA	TGTGCCAGCGGGGGGACAGCAACTAATGAAAAACTGTTTTTT	CASGGTATNEKLFF
TRBV9	TRBJ2-7	TRBD1	NA	TGTGCCAGCAGCCTTGGACAGGGCTCCTACGAGCAGTACTTC	CASSLGQGSYEQYF
TRBV7-9	TRBJ2-7	TRBD1	NA	TGTGCCAGCAGCGCACAGGGGACGCCTTACGAGCAGTACTTC	CASSAQGTPYEQYF
TRBV6-1	TRBJ1-1	NA	few	TGTGCCAGCAGTGAACGGCGGACGGCCGGAAAGACTGAAGCTTTCTTT	CASSERRTAGKTEAFF
TRBV5-1	TRBJ2-5	NA	NA	TGCGCCAGCAGCTTGCCGGGACAAGAGACCCAGTACTTC	CASSLPGQETQYF
TRBV19	TRBJ1-2	TRBD1	NA	TGTGCCAGCGGGACAGGGATCCCCCTTAACTATGGCTACACCTTC	CASGTGIPLNYGYTF
TRBV9	TRBJ2-3	TRBD2	NA	TGTGCCAGCAGCACCGGACTAGCGGGAGCCTCTAGCACAGATACGCAGTATTTT	CASSTGLAGASSTDTQYF
TRBV9	TRBJ2-7	TRBD1	NA	TGTGCCAGCAGCGGGCAACAGGGGGCGCAAAGCTACGAGCAGTACTTC	CASSGQQGAQSYEQYF